These 14 T cell receptor beta chains were sequenced from one sample in a study of shared clonotypes between healthy human individuals. The assay was immunoSEQ multiplex PCR, and TCRdb's table has in-frame clones only and misses some. The sample holds about 750,000 clones, nearly 95% seen once. CD45RO-negative CD8 cells positively selected for CCR7 made up the naive population, which excluded terminally differentiated effector memory CD45RA+ cells. Sequencing was carried out using naive CD8+ T cells sorted from blood. These receptors originate from a man aged 25-45 years in good health.

This chain connects TRBV5-4 to TRBJ2-7; 13 bases line up with TRBD2. V dropped 4 bases and J dropped 3; count of bases not matched to a gene: 4. The CDR3 is 15 residues long. Germline V gives CDR1 SGHNT, CDR2 YYREEE (reference sequence). The CDR3 sequence is CASSMTSGRFYEQYF. The DNA for the CDR3 is TGTGCCAGCAGCATGACTAGCGGGAGGTTCTACGAGCAGTACTTC.

Points on this clone: This specimen includes other DNA sequences encoding the same CDR3. V is TRBV7-9 and J is TRBJ2-7; D ambiguous. Germline V lookup: CDR1 SEHNR, CDR2 FQNEAQ (reference sequence). Trimming cost V 1 base and J 4 bases, with 8 bases left between them. The CDR3 is 13 amino acids. The CDR3 coding sequence is TGTGCCAGCAGCTTAGGGTCCGGTTACGAGCAGTACTTC. It yields the protein CASSLGSGYEQYF.

The genes are TRBV7-2 and TRBJ2-3; no firm D call. The CDR3 runs to 12 residues. The germline V and J ends were trimmed by 1 base and 4 bases, with 3 bases remaining between them. Germline loops: CDR1 SGHTA, CDR2 FQGNSA. This CDR3 is CASSLVPDTQYF. DNA of the CDR3: TGTGCCAGCAGCTTAGTACCAGATACGCAGTATTTT. Full variable domain (outside the CDR3, taken from reference TRBV7-2 and TRBJ2-3): GAGVSQSPSNKVTEKGKDVELRCDPISGHTALYWYRQSLGQGLEFLIYFQGNSAPDKSGLPSDRFSAERTGGSVSTLTIQRTQQEDSAVYLCASSLVPDTQYFGPGTRLTVL.

The chain carries TRBV9 and TRBJ2-2; D uncertain. Germline lookup yields CDR1 SGDLS and CDR2 YYNGEE. The CDR3 is 12 amino acids. Trimming removed 7 bases at V and 8 bases at J, with 12 bases between. The CDR3 region is CASGEIRGELFF. CDR3 in DNA: TGTGCCAGCGGGGAAATCCGTGGGGAGCTGTTTTTT.

V is TRBV19 and J is TRBJ2-1; D remains ambiguous. CDR3 length equals 13 residues. Trimming removed 3 bases from V and 1 base from J, with 4 bases in between. In germline, CDR1 is LNHDA, CDR2 SQIVND (reference sequence). The CDR3 loop reads CASSIPSYNEQFF. In nucleotides, the CDR3 is TGTGCCAGTAGTATCCCTTCCTACAATGAGCAGTTCTTC.

The rearrangement links TRBV5-5 to TRBJ2-5; D unclear. The V gene's germline CDR1 is SGHKS and CDR2 YYEKEE (reference sequence). The CDR3 runs to 14 residues. Trimming removed 3 bases at V and 2 bases at J, with 11 bases between. The CDR3 loop reads CASSSPSGQETQYF. Written as DNA, the CDR3 is TGTGCCAGCAGCTCCCCGAGTGGGCAAGAGACCCAGTACTTC.

The chain links TRBV19 to TRBJ2-6; 12 bases align to TRBD1. J gave up 0 bases and V 5 bases, and 5 bases lay outside the gene matches. CDR3 length: 18 residues. The germline CDR1 and CDR2 sequences are LNHDA and SQIVND (reference sequence). This chain's CDR3 is CASSVRDRGLSGANVLTF. CDR3 nucleotide sequence: TGTGCCAGTAGTGTCCGGGACAGGGGGCTCTCTGGGGCCAACGTCCTGACTTTC. The whole variable domain, remainder taken from reference TRBV19 and TRBJ2-6, is DGGITQSPKYLFRKEGQNVTLSCEQNLNHDAMYWYRQDPGQGLRLIYYSQIVNDFQKGDIAEGYSVSREKKESFPLTVTSAQKNPTAFYLCASSVRDRGLSGANVLTFGAGSRLTVL.

V usage is TRBV11-2 and J usage is TRBJ2-1, with 15 bases that match TRBD2. The CDR3 has 17 residues. The V gene's germline CDR1 is SGHAT and CDR2 FQNNGV. V lost 4 bases to trimming and J lost 8 bases; unmatched junction nucleotides: 9. The CDR3, as DNA: TGTGCCAGCAGCTCAATAACCGGGACTAGCGGGAGGCATGAGCAGTTCTTC. Translation gives CASSSITGTSGRHEQFF.

The chain couples TRBV7-2 to TRBJ2-2, with D tentatively TRBD1 (6 bases). This CDR3 has 16 residues. V lost 1 base to trimming and J lost 0 bases, with 9 bases between them. Germline V gene sequence: CDR1 SGHTA, CDR2 FQGNSA. CDR3 region: CASSLGWGPNTGELFF. DNA for the CDR3: TGTGCCAGCAGCTTAGGTTGGGGGCCGAACACCGGGGAGCTGTTTTTT.

The chain employs TRBV19 and TRBJ2-1; D call uncertain. CDR3 length equals 15 residues. V shed 1 base and J shed 3 bases, with 10 bases lying between them. The V gene's germline CDR1 is LNHDA and CDR2 SQIVND (reference sequence). DNA of the CDR3: TGTGCCAGTAGTATAGGCCCCGGGTACTACAATGAGCAGTTCTTC. Amino acid sequence: CASSIGPGYYNEQFF. Filled out from reference TRBV19 and TRBJ2-1, the complete variable domain reads DGGITQSPKYLFRKEGQNVTLSCEQNLNHDAMYWYRQDPGQGLRLIYYSQIVNDFQKGDIAEGYSVSREKKESFPLTVTSAQKNPTAFYLCASSIGPGYYNEQFFGPGTRLTVL.

The chain is built from TRBV7-9 and TRBJ1-4; 11 bases agree with TRBD1. The V gene's germline CDR1 is SEHNR and CDR2 FQNEAQ (reference sequence). Germline trimming cut 4 bases from V and 1 base from J; bases unmatched to any gene: 5. This CDR3 has 17 residues. CDR3 protein: CASSSGQGARTNEKLFF. Here the CDR3 DNA reads TGTGCCAGCAGCTCCGGACAGGGGGCGAGAACTAATGAAAAACTGTTTTTT.

The chain carries TRBV5-4 and TRBJ2-1; D tentatively fits TRBD1 or TRBD2 (5 bases each). Between the trimmed V and J ends, which lost 2 bases and 4 bases, there was a span of 13 bases. The germline CDR1 and CDR2 sequences are SGHNT and YYREEE (reference sequence). CDR3 size: 15 residues. CDR3 nucleotides: TGTGCCAGCAGCTTCCGGGACGCTCCTTACAATGAGCAGTTCTTC. Translating gives CASSFRDAPYNEQFF.

The chain links TRBV11-2 to TRBJ1-4; D gene unclear. This CDR3 has 15 residues. Trimming took 6 bases from V and 0 from J, leaving 11 bases between them. Germline CDR1 and CDR2: SGHAT and FQNNGV. The CDR3 bases are TGTGCCAGCAGGAGGACGGCCACAACTAATGAAAAACTGTTTTTT. Its translation is CASRRTATTNEKLFF.

This chain connects TRBV9 to TRBJ2-7, with TRBD1 identical over 9 bases. The CDR3 totals 17 residues. Germline CDR1 is SGDLS and CDR2 is YYNGEE. V trimming: 0 bases; J trimming: 0 bases; junction bases outside the gene matches: 7. This chain's CDR3 is CASSVEGVGQGSYEQYF. CDR3 nucleotides: TGTGCCAGCAGCGTAGAAGGTGTGGGACAGGGCTCCTACGAGCAGTACTTC.